The 25 T cell receptor beta chains in this list originate from one sample, sequenced in a study of blood T cell repertoires in COVID-19. Assay: immunoSEQ multiplex PCR; the TCRdb copy retains only in-frame clones and omits some. The data contain a few hundred thousand clones, roughly 84% of them singletons. Sequenced: PBMCs or T cells enriched from blood (not recorded which). These receptors were obtained from a woman in her fifties or sixties who had been exposed to COVID-19.

The CDR3 reads CASSVTASSYEQYF. The CDR3 nucleotides read TGTGCCAGCAGCGTGACAGCCTCCTCCTACGAGCAGTACTTC. The V gene is TRBV9, the J gene TRBJ2-7, with D tentatively TRBD1 (5 bases). The CDR3 runs 14 residues. Trimming took 2 bases from V and 0 from J, leaving 9 bases between them. Looked up from germline, CDR1 is SGDLS and CDR2 is YYNGEE.

The chain employs TRBV5-5 and TRBJ2-5; D is perhaps TRBD1 (8 bases). The CDR3 covers 13 residues. Trimming took 4 bases from V and 5 from J, leaving 12 bases between them. CDR1 SGHKS and CDR2 YYEKEE come from the germline V gene (reference sequence). The CDR3 protein is CASSTGGAETQYF. The DNA for the CDR3 is TGTGCCAGCAGCACAGGGGGGGCCGAGACCCAGTACTTC.

This clone was detected only a few times. The chain uses TRBV5-1 and TRBJ2-1; the D is unclear. CDR3 size: 14 residues. From germline, CDR1 is SGHRS and CDR2 YFSETQ. Trimming shortened V by 7 bases and J by 2 bases, and 13 bases separated the two germline ends. This CDR3 is CASCPDRAYNEQFF. For the CDR3, the DNA is TGCGCCAGCTGCCCTGACCGGGCCTACAATGAGCAGTTCTTC.

The chain carries TRBV4-1 and TRBJ1-2; 7 bases agree with TRBD1. Looked up from germline, CDR1 is MGHRA and CDR2 is YSYEKL. V lost 3 bases and J lost 1; bases outside the gene matches: 2. This CDR3 region has 14 residues. The chain's CDR3 is CASSQGQYNYGYTF. DNA for the CDR3: TGCGCCAGCAGCCAGGGACAGTATAACTATGGCTACACCTTC.

This clone showed up just a few times. The chain employs TRBV28 and TRBJ2-3; a weak D match, TRBD2 (7 bases). The CDR3 runs 16 residues. The ends were cut back, 7 bases at V and 2 bases at J, with 19 bases in the middle. In germline, CDR1 is MDHEN, CDR2 SYDVKM. In nucleotides, the CDR3 is TGTGCCAGCATCGGTACACGGGGGGCCGCCACAGATACGCAGTATTTT. Its protein product is CASIGTRGAATDTQYF.

The CDR3 region is CASSLGGTAPYGYTF. CDR3 nucleotide sequence: TGCGCCAGCAGCTTGGGCGGGACAGCACCATATGGCTACACCTTC. The genes are TRBV5-1 and TRBJ1-2, with 7 nucleotides matching TRBD1. Germline-derived CDR1 and CDR2 are SGHRS and YFSETQ. V was pared by 0 bases and J by 5 bases, with 7 bases of the junction left unmatched. The CDR3 length is 15 residues.

The chain joins TRBV6-5 to TRBJ2-7, with D perhaps TRBD1 (5 bases). The ends were cut back, 7 bases at V and 4 bases at J, with 20 bases in the middle. Germline V gene sequence: CDR1 MNHEY, CDR2 SVGAGI. The CDR3 is 15 amino acids. The CDR3 spells CASTPGRVEMYEQYF. CDR3 DNA: TGTGCCAGCACCCCCGGCAGGGTCGAGATGTACGAGCAGTACTTC.

The chain is built from TRBV28 and TRBJ1-5; D is unclear. Germline V gives CDR1 MDHEN, CDR2 SYDVKM. Trimming took off 6 bases at V and 0 bases at J, with 6 bases between the two ends. The CDR3 is made up of 13 amino acids. The CDR3 nucleotides read TGTGCCAGCAGACAGAATAGCAATCAGCCCCAGCATTTT. Amino acids: CASRQNSNQPQHF. The entire variable domain, with the rest obtained from reference TRBV28 and TRBJ1-5, is as follows: DVKVTQSSRYLVKRTGEKVFLECVQDMDHENMFWYRQDPGLGLRLIYFSYDVKMKEKGDIPEGYSVSREKKERFSLILESASTNQTSMYLCASRQNSNQPQHFGDGTRLSIL.

The V gene is TRBV2, the J gene TRBJ1-5; D ambiguous. Trimming pared 2 bases from V and 4 bases from J, leaving 6 bases between. Germline lookup yields CDR1 SNHLY and CDR2 FYNNEI. The CDR3 extends over 13 amino acids. CDR3 sequence (DNA): TGTGCCAGCAGTGAACGGTGGAATCAGCCCCAGCATTTT. This gives the protein CASSERWNQPQHF.

The chain links TRBV6-5 to TRBJ2-7; 7 bases fit TRBD1. Germline values: CDR1 MNHEY, CDR2 SVGAGI. V gave up 5 bases and J gave up 3 bases; unmatched junction bases: 4. This CDR3 has 13 residues. As DNA, the CDR3 is TGTGCCAGCAGTCTGAGACAGGGCTACGAGCAGTACTTC. Its translation is CASSLRQGYEQYF.

The chain links TRBV11-2 to TRBJ2-3; TRBD2 aligns across 8 bases. Germline-derived CDR1 and CDR2 are SGHAT and FQNNGV. This CDR3 contains 14 residues. V was pared by 5 bases and J by 2 bases, with 3 bases of the junction left unmatched. The CDR3 protein is CASSGTRFTDTQYF. CDR3 bases: TGTGCCAGCAGCGGGACTAGATTCACAGATACGCAGTATTTT.

This chain links TRBV2 with TRBJ1-3; 9 bases agree with TRBD1. Germline assignment: CDR1 SNHLY and CDR2 FYNNEI. With 5 bases clipped from V and 4 bases from J, the junction kept 6 bases outside the gene matches. The CDR3 extends over 15 amino acids. The chain's CDR3 is CASSQRTGAGNTIYF. The CDR3 DNA follows: TGTGCCAGCAGTCAAAGGACAGGGGCAGGAAACACCATATATTTT.

The rearrangement joins TRBV15 to TRBJ2-7; D is unclear. V lost 0 bases, J lost 0 bases, and 6 bases lay in between. CDR3 size: 14 residues. Germline V gene data show CDR1 as LNHNV and CDR2 as YYDKDF (reference sequence). CDR3 region: CATSREGSSYEQYF. CDR3 in DNA: TGTGCCACCAGCAGAGAGGGCAGCTCCTACGAGCAGTACTTC.

Here the CDR3 DNA reads TGTGCCAGCAGTCAAAGCGGGACAGGGATAAATCAGCCCCAGCATTTT. Translating it yields CASSQSGTGINQPQHF. The chain carries TRBV14 and TRBJ1-5; TRBD1 matches at 9 bases. CDR3 length: 16 residues. Germline CDR1 and CDR2: SGHDN and FVKESK. V lost 6 bases and J lost 4; bases outside the gene matches: 10.

This clone appeared a few times. DNA of the CDR3: TGCGCCAGCAGCTTAGGTAGAGGTTCACCCCTCCACTTT. As protein: CASSLGRGSPLHF. This rearrangement joins TRBV5-1 to TRBJ1-6; no definite D call. CDR1 SGHRS and CDR2 YFSETQ come from the germline V gene. The germline V and J ends were trimmed by 2 bases and 9 bases, with 9 bases remaining between them. The CDR3 runs 13 residues.

This chain uses TRBV25-1 with TRBJ2-5, with TRBD2 as a possible D gene (7 bases). The ends were cut back, 4 bases at V and 5 bases at J, with 14 bases in the middle. From germline, CDR1 is MGHDK and CDR2 SYGVNS. This CDR3 is 14 amino acids long. The CDR3 nucleotides are TGTGCCAGCAGTGTAGGGGGGGCCGGCGAGACCCAGTACTTC. It encodes CASSVGGAGETQYF.

The chain couples TRBV2 to TRBJ1-6; tentatively, D is TRBD1 (6 bases). Germline assignment: CDR1 SNHLY and CDR2 FYNNEI. CDR3 length: 16 amino acids. Between the trimmed V and J ends, which lost 7 bases and 7 bases, there was a span of 20 bases. The CDR3 loop is CASILVSDRANSPLHF. The DNA of the CDR3 is TGTGCCAGCATCCTCGTCTCGGACAGAGCGAATTCACCCCTCCACTTT.

Here the CDR3 DNA reads TGTGCCAGTAGTTCCCTCCCCGACAGGGTGGGCTATGGCTACACCTTC. Its translation: CASSSLPDRVGYGYTF. The chain combines TRBV19 with TRBJ1-2; the match to TRBD1 covers 7 bases. Per the germline V gene, CDR1 is LNHDA and CDR2 is SQIVND (reference sequence). The J segment lost 4 bases and the V segment lost 5 bases, leaving 13 bases of the junction unmatched. The CDR3 extends over 16 amino acids.

This clone was observed a handful of times. J is TRBJ2-5 and V is TRBV5-1; tentative D call: TRBD2 (5 bases). Germline-derived CDR1 and CDR2 are SGHRS and YFSETQ. The ends were cut back, 0 bases at V and 4 bases at J, with 10 bases in the middle. The CDR3 loop spans 14 amino acids. The DNA of the CDR3 is TGCGCCAGCAGCTTGGGCCGTCGGGGAGAGACCCAGTACTTC. This translates into CASSLGRRGETQYF.

The chain employs TRBV5-4 and TRBJ1-5; D remains unclear. Trimming took 5 bases from V and 1 from J, leaving 10 bases between them. Germline V gene data show CDR1 as SGHNT and CDR2 as YYREEE (reference sequence). There are 14 residues in the CDR3. CDR3: CASRGPGSNQPQHF. The DNA for the CDR3 is TGTGCCAGCAGAGGCCCGGGGAGCAATCAGCCCCAGCATTTT.

V usage is TRBV6-5 and J usage is TRBJ2-5; 10 nucleotides line up with TRBD2. CDR3 size: 13 residues. V shed 6 bases and J 5 bases; nucleotides not matched to a gene: 3. CDR1 MNHEY and CDR2 SVGAGI come from the germline V gene. DNA for the CDR3: TGTGCCAGCAGGCAACTAGCGGGGGAGACCCAGTACTTC. It encodes CASRQLAGETQYF.

The V and J genes are TRBV3-1 (or the pseudogene TRBV3-2) and TRBJ2-3; TRBD1 matches at 8 bases. After removal of 1 base from V and 10 bases from J, the junction contained 7 bases not matched to a gene. There are 14 residues in the CDR3. Germline CDR1 and CDR2: LGHDT and YNNKEL (reference sequence). The CDR3 loop reads CASSQVSDRGAQYF. The CDR3 DNA reads TGTGCCAGCAGCCAAGTTTCCGACAGGGGCGCGCAGTATTTT.

V and J are TRBV5-5 and TRBJ2-2; 11 positions agree with TRBD2. The CDR3 is made up of 15 amino acids. In germline, CDR1 is SGHKS, CDR2 YYEKEE (reference sequence). V trimming: 6 bases; J trimming: 1 base; junction bases outside the gene matches: 2. The CDR3, as DNA: TGTGCCAGCATGGGACTAGCGGAGAACACCGGGGAGCTGTTTTTT. It specifies CASMGLAENTGELFF.

This chain links TRBV29-1 with TRBJ1-4; possible D gene TRBD1, 5 bases. V was shortened by 5 bases and J by 1 base, with 14 bases between the two germline ends. The CDR3 loop spans 15 amino acids. Germline lookup yields CDR1 SQVTM and CDR2 ANQGSEA. CDR3 DNA: TGCAGCGTTAAAACGACCGGGGGAACTAATGAAAAACTGTTTTTT. Translation: CSVKTTGGTNEKLFF.

The V call is TRBV5-1, the J call TRBJ2-2, with TRBD1 identical over 7 bases. Germline lookup yields CDR1 SGHRS and CDR2 YFSETQ. Losses at the gene ends were 0 bases for V and 8 bases for J; bases not matched to a gene: 4. The CDR3 runs to 14 residues. Written as DNA, the CDR3 is TGCGCCAGCAGCTTGGGACAGGGAATTGGGGAGCTGTTTTTT. Translated, it gives CASSLGQGIGELFF.